The rows below give T cell receptor beta chains drawn from one sample of a study of shared clonotypes between healthy human individuals. Libraries were prepared by immunoSEQ multiplex PCR; TCRdb keeps only in-frame clonotypes and omits some of them. This table has about 380,000 clones, 90% to 98% appearing once. The sample was memory CD8+ T cells sorted from blood. The receptor source for this set is a man in his thirties or forties in good health. Each CDR3 is given with its conserved first and last residue. The order of the fields is V gene, J gene, D gene, clone size, CDR3 length, CDR3 DNA, CDR3 protein. The D gene is left open where the match is weak. Rows give clone size only sometimes, using once, few, many, or a class for an expanded clone.

>TRBV30|TRBJ1-5|TRBD1|-|15
TGTGCCTGGAGTGCCGGGACAGTTAGGTATCAGCCCCAGCATTTT
CAWSAGTVRYQPQHF
>TRBV21-1|TRBJ2-2|-|-|18
TGTGCCAGCAGCAAAGAAGATAGCGGGTCTGCGAACACCGGGGAGCTGTTTTTT
CASSKEDSGSANTGELFF
>TRBV10-3|TRBJ2-7|TRBD2|once|14
TGTGCCATCAGTGGCTTAGCGGGGAGCTACGAGCAGTACTTC
CAISGLAGSYEQYF
>TRBV5-1|TRBJ2-1|-|-|14
TGCGCCAGCAGTCACAGGAGCTCCTACAATGAGCAGTTCTTC
CASSHRSSYNEQFF
>TRBV27|TRBJ2-2|-|-|19
TGTGCCAGCAGTTTAAAATCGACTACTTCCCCCTTTAACACCGGGGAGCTGTTTTTT
CASSLKSTTSPFNTGELFF
>TRBV7-9|TRBJ2-2|-|-|16
TGTGCCAGCAGCCCACGCCCCGTTTTGGGCACCGGGGAGCTGTTTTTT
CASSPRPVLGTGELFF
>TRBV5-1|TRBJ2-3|TRBD1|-|15
TGCGCCAGCAGCTTGATGCAGGGGGCTTCAGATACGCAGTATTTT
CASSLMQGASDTQYF
>TRBV5-1|TRBJ1-1|-|once|13
TGCGCCAGCAGCTTGCAGGGTGACACTGAAGCTTTCTTT
CASSLQGDTEAFF
>TRBV6-1|TRBJ1-5|-|-|15
TGTGCCAGCAGTGAAACAGGGAGGAGCAATCAGCCCCAGCATTTT
CASSETGRSNQPQHF
>TRBV7-2|TRBJ2-5|-|-|15
TGTGCCAGCAGCGTACTGGGGGGAGTGATGGAGACCCAGTACTTC
CASSVLGGVMETQYF
>TRBV18|TRBJ1-1|-|-|17
TGTGCCAGCTCACCCCGCGAATGGACGGCATTGAACACTGAAGCTTTCTTT
CASSPREWTALNTEAFF
>TRBV9|TRBJ2-2|TRBD2|-|17
TGTGCCAGCAGCGTCCCCGACTCTAGCGGGAACACCGGGGAGCTGTTTTTT
CASSVPDSSGNTGELFF
>TRBV2|TRBJ2-7|-|-|17
TGTGCCAGCAGTGGTGGTGTTCGGGGAGTGGGCTCCTACGAGCAGTACTTC
CASSGGVRGVGSYEQYF
>TRBV28|TRBJ2-7|-|-|12
TGTGCCAGCAGTTTAGTCCTGGGTGAGCAGTACTTC
CASSLVLGEQYF
>TRBV5-4|TRBJ2-3|-|-|14
TGTGCCAGCAGCTTGGGAGAACAGACAGATACGCAGTATTTT
CASSLGEQTDTQYF
>TRBV7-9|TRBJ1-3|-|-|13
TGTGCCAGCAGCTTCCTCTCTGGAAACACCATATATTTT
CASSFLSGNTIYF
>TRBV10-3|TRBJ2-3|TRBD2|-|16
TGTGCCATCAGTGAGGGGCTAGCGGGATACACAGATACGCAGTATTTT
CAISEGLAGYTDTQYF
>TRBV7-9|TRBJ2-7|-|-|14
TGTGCCAGCAGCTTAGCGGGCCATACCTACGAGCAGTACTTC
CASSLAGHTYEQYF
>TRBV5-1|TRBJ2-5|-|-|12
TGCGCCAGCAGCTTGGGGTTGGAGACCCAGTACTTC
CASSLGLETQYF
>TRBV7-3|TRBJ2-1|-|-|15
TGTGCCAGCAGCTTAACGGAAGGGATGTACAATGAGCAGTTCTTC
CASSLTEGMYNEQFF
>TRBV19|TRBJ1-2|-|-|15
TGTGCCAGTAGTCACCCGGGGCAGGTCAACTATGGCTACACCTTC
CASSHPGQVNYGYTF
>TRBV30|TRBJ1-4|-|-|15
TGTGCCTGGAGTCTCCTGGGCGGGCCTAATGAAAAACTGTTTTTT
CAWSLLGGPNEKLFF
>TRBV19|TRBJ2-5|-|-|14
TGTGCCAGTAGTATCTACGGGCAGGCGGAGACCCAGTACTTC
CASSIYGQAETQYF
>TRBV30|TRBJ2-7|TRBD1|-|14
TGTGCCTGGAGTGCGGGGACAGGGGGCTACGAGCAGTACTTC
CAWSAGTGGYEQYF
>TRBV28|TRBJ2-3|-|-|16
TGTGCCAGCTCCCCCCGGGGACCTCGTAGCACAGATACGCAGTATTTT
CASSPRGPRSTDTQYF
>TRBV5-1|TRBJ2-3|-|-|17
TGCGCCAGCAGCATGCATCCTCTAGCGCTGGGTGAAGATACGCAGTATTTT
CASSMHPLALGEDTQYF
>TRBV27|TRBJ2-1|-|-|16
TGTGCCAGCAGTTCCTACCGGCCGCGCGCCTTCAATGAGCAGTTCTTC
CASSSYRPRAFNEQFF
>TRBV25-1|TRBJ2-7|-|-|15
TGTGCCAGCGCCCCCCAGGGAACCTATGGAAACGAGCAGTACTTC
CASAPQGTYGNEQYF
>TRBV4-1|TRBJ2-2|-|-|16
TGCGCCAGCAGCCAAATGGCGACAGCCCCCACCGGGGAGCTGTTTTTT
CASSQMATAPTGELFF
>TRBV28|TRBJ2-7|TRBD1|-|16
TGTGCCAGCAGTTTATGGCCCGGGACAGGGGACTACGAGCAGTACTTC
CASSLWPGTGDYEQYF
>TRBV5-4|TRBJ1-2|-|-|15
TGTGCCAGCAGCTTGGCTCCAACAGGAGGATATGGCTACACCTTC
CASSLAPTGGYGYTF
>TRBV2|TRBJ2-7|TRBD2|-|11
TGTGCCAGCAGAACTAGCGCGGATCAGTACTTC
CASRTSADQYF
>TRBV25-1|TRBJ2-2|-|-|14
TGTGCCAGCAGTGGTTATCAAAACACCGGGGAGCTGTTTTTT
CASSGYQNTGELFF
>TRBV11-2|TRBJ2-1|TRBD1|once|15
TGTGCCAGCAGGCGGCCAGGGGGCGCGAGGAATGAGCAGTTCTTC
CASRRPGGARNEQFF
>TRBV20-1|TRBJ2-1|-|-|11
TGCAGTGCAAGTGAATACAATGAGCAGTTCTTC
CSASEYNEQFF
>TRBV5-4|TRBJ2-7|TRBD2|-|15
TGTGCCAGCAGCTTGGGGTTACTAGCGGGGGGCGAGCAGTACTTC
CASSLGLLAGGEQYF
>TRBV29-1|TRBJ2-6|-|-|12
TGCAGCGCCGGATCTGGGGCCAACGTCCTGACTTTC
CSAGSGANVLTF
>TRBV7-2|TRBJ1-5|-|-|15
TGTGCCAGCAGCTTAATCGTCAATAGCAATCAGCCCCAGCATTTT
CASSLIVNSNQPQHF
>TRBV27|TRBJ2-1|TRBD2|-|15
TGTGCCAGCAGTTTACTGGGGGAGGGAAACAATGAGCAGTTCTTC
CASSLLGEGNNEQFF
>TRBV10-3|TRBJ2-2|-|-|13
TGTGCCATCAGTGGGACTAACACCGGGGAGCTGTTTTTT
CAISGTNTGELFF
>TRBV12-5|TRBJ1-1|-|-|13
TGTGCTAGTGGTTTGGTTCCGGGGACTGAAGCTTTCTTT
CASGLVPGTEAFF
>TRBV28|TRBJ2-3|-|-|16
TGTGCCAGCAGTCCATGGCGGGCGGCCCTCACAGATACGCAGTATTTT
CASSPWRAALTDTQYF
>TRBV6-5|TRBJ1-2|TRBD1|-|13
TGTGCCAGCACAACAGGGGGACACTATGGCTACACCTTC
CASTTGGHYGYTF
>TRBV5-1|TRBJ2-1|-|-|14
TGCGCCAGCAGCTTGAACGGCGTCTACAATGAGCAGTTCTTC
CASSLNGVYNEQFF
>TRBV7-9|TRBJ2-7|-|-|15
TGTGCCAGCAGCTTCTCTCAGGGGTCCCTGGGCGAGCAGTACTTC
CASSFSQGSLGEQYF
>TRBV5-4|TRBJ2-5|-|-|18
TGTGCCAGCAGCTTTCCGTCTAGCGGGACAGGGTACCAAGAGACCCAGTACTTC
CASSFPSSGTGYQETQYF
>TRBV28|TRBJ2-5|-|-|14
TGTGCCAGCAGTTGGATTGGGGGTGGGGAGACCCAGTACTTC
CASSWIGGGETQYF
>TRBV30|TRBJ2-3|-|-|15
TGTGCCTGGAGTGCAGGGCAAGGCAGAACAGATACGCAGTATTTT
CAWSAGQGRTDTQYF
>TRBV28|TRBJ2-2|TRBD2|-|13
TGTGCCAGCAGTAGCGGGAGGGCCGGGGAGCTGTTTTTT
CASSSGRAGELFF
>TRBV28|TRBJ1-3|-|-|20
TGTGCCAGCAGTTTATTTCGGTTGAGGCAGGGCAAAGACTCTGGAAACACCATATATTTT
CASSLFRLRQGKDSGNTIYF
>TRBV9|TRBJ1-3|-|-|14
TGTGCCAGCAGCGTAGAGGGGGCTGGAAACACCATATATTTT
CASSVEGAGNTIYF
>TRBV29-1|TRBJ2-2|TRBD1|-|14
TGCAGCGTAGACAGGGGGCTAAACACCGGGGAGCTGTTTTTT
CSVDRGLNTGELFF
>TRBV7-2|TRBJ2-1|-|-|15
TGTGCCAGCAGCTTAGGTCGTCTAGTCTACAATGAGCAGTTCTTC
CASSLGRLVYNEQFF
>TRBV27|TRBJ2-1|TRBD1|once|13
TGTGCCAGCAGTAAAAGCGACAGGGGTGAGCAGTTCTTC
CASSKSDRGEQFF
>TRBV27|TRBJ2-7|-|-|16
TGTGCCAGCAGTTTTGGAGCGCCAGGGATCGCCTACGAGCAGTACTTC
CASSFGAPGIAYEQYF
>TRBV5-1|TRBJ2-5|-|-|15
TGCGCCAGCAGCCCCCCGGACGGATCAAGGAAGACCCAGTACTTC
CASSPPDGSRKTQYF
>TRBV29-1|TRBJ2-2|-|once|11
TGCAGCTATTACAACACCGGGGAGCTGTTTTTT
CSYYNTGELFF